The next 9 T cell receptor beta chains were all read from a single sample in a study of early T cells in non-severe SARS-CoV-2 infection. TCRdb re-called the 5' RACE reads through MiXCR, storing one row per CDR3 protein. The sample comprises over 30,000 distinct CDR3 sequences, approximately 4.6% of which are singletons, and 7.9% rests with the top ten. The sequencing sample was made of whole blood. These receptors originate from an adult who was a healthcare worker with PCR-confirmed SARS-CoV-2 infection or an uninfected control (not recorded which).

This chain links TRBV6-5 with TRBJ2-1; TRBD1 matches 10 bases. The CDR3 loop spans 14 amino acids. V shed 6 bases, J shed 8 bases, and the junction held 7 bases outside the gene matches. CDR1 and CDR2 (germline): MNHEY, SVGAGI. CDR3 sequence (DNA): TGTGCCAGCAGATCCGGGACAGGGGTCTATGAGCAGTTCTTC. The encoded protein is CASRSGTGVYEQFF.

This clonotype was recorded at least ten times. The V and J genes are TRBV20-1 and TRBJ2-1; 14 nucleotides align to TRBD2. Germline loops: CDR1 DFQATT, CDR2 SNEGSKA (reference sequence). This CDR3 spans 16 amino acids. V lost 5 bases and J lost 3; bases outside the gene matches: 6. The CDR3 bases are TGCAGTGCTCGGACTAGCGGGGGGTACGACTACAATGAGCAGTTCTTC. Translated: CSARTSGGYDYNEQFF.

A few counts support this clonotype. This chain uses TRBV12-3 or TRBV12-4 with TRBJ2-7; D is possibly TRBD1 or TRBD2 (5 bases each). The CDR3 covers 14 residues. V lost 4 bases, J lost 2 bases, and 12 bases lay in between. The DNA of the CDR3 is TGTGCCAGCAGTTCGGGACCAGGGCCCTACGAGCAGTACTTC. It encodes CASSSGPGPYEQYF.

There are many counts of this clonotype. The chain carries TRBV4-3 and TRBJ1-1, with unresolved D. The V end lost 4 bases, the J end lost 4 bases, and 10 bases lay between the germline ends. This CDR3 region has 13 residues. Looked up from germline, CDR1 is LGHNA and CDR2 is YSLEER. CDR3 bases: TGCGCCAGCAGCCCCGTGGCCACCACTGAAGCTTTCTTT. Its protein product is CASSPVATTEAFF.

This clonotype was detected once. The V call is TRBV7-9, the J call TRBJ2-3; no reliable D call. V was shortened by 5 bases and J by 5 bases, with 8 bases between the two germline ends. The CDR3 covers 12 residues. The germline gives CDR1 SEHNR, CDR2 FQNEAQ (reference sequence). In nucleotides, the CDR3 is TGTGCCAGCAGCCCGAGATTAGATACGCAGTATTTT. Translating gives CASSPRLDTQYF. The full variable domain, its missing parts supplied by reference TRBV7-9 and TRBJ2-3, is DTGVSQNPRHKITKRGQNVTFRCDPISEHNRLYWYRQTLGQGPEFLTYFQNEAQLEKSRLLSDRFSAERPKGSFSTLEIQRTEQGDSAMYLCASSPRLDTQYFGPGTRLTVL.

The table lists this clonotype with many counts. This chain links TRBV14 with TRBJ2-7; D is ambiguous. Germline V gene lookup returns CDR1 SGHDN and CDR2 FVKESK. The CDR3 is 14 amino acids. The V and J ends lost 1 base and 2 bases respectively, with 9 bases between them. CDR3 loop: CASSQGVPPYEQYF. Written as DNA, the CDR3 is TGTGCCAGCAGCCAAGGGGTTCCCCCCTACGAGCAGTACTTC.

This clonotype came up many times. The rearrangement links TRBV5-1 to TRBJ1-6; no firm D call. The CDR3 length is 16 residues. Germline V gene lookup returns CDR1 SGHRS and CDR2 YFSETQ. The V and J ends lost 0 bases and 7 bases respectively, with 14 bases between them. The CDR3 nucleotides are TGCGCCAGCAGCTTGGAGACTCGGACGGAGAATTCACCCCTCCACTTT. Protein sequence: CASSLETRTENSPLHF.

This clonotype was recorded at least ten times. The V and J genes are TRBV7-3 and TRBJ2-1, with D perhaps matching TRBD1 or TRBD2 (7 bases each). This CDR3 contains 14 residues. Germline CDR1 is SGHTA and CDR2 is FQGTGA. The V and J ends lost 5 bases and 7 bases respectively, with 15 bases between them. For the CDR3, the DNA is TGTGCCAGCAGCCAGACAGGGACTAAAAATGAGCAGTTCTTC. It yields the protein CASSQTGTKNEQFF.

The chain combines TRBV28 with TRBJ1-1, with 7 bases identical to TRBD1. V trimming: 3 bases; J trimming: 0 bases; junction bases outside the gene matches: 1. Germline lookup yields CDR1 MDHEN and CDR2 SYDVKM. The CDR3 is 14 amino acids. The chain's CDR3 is CASSFGTVNTEAFF. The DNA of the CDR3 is TGTGCCAGCAGTTTCGGGACAGTGAACACTGAAGCTTTCTTT.